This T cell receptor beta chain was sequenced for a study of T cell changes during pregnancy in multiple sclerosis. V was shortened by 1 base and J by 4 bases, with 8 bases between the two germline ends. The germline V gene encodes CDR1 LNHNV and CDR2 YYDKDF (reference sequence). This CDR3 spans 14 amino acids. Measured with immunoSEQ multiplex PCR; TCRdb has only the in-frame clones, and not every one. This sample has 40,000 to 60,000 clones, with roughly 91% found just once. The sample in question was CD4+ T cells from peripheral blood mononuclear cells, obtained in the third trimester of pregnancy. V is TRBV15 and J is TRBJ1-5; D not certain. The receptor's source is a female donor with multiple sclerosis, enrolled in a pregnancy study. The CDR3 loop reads CATSRAHVNQPQHF. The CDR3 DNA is TGTGCCACCAGCAGAGCACACGTTAATCAGCCCCAGCATTTT.